This T cell receptor (beta chain) is from a study of blood T cell repertoires in COVID-19 (TCRdb year 2020). Background on the whole study: Samples covering the acute and convalescent phases of COVID-19 were provided by collaborators in the United States, Italy and Spain. The prospective study material was composed of cDNA or gDNA derived from T cells, B-cell-depleted T cells, or PBMCs. The sample metadata nearly always contained a de-identified subject ID, COVID-19 status, age in years and sex. The dataset comprised deeply sampled blood TCRbeta repertoires from subjects exposed to, actively infected with, or recovered from COVID-19. A freely available public database, intended as a resource for researchers studying the immune response to SARS-CoV-2, is where the repertoires were released. Where available, HLA class I and class II types were obtained from metadata supplied by the sample provider rather than from assay-based typing. The samples were drawn from the first 160 participants of the ongoing ImmuneRACE study and from under 1,500 subjects provided by 6 global collaborators. Points the paper makes about the study in general: The amount of clinical and demographic metadata varied by source and participant and was provided uncurated.

Reading the germline V gene gives CDR1 SGHAT and CDR2 FQNNGV. Counted from cysteine to phenylalanine, this CDR3 has 15 amino acids. CDR3 DNA is the only sequence kept; it has 45 bases, read in frame from the first base. V is shortened by 0 bases, J by 2 bases, and the region joining them spans 11 bases. TCRbeta CDR3 regions were amplified from genomic DNA using the immunoSEQ Assay, a bias-controlled multiplex PCR. The authors processed their data as follows. Nucleated cell counts per sample were estimated from amplification of reference gene primers within the assay. Sequence reads were collapsed and filtered to measure the absolute abundance of every unique TCRbeta CDR3 rearrangement. Productive Simpson clonality was computed per sample as the square root of Simpson's diversity index over productive rearrangements. Entries here come from immuneACCESS through TCRdb and include only in-frame sequences with V and J called. Some clones fail to appear in such tables; in the studies checked, an unresolved V gene covers under half of the shortfall, and the cause of the remainder is unknown. D and trimming come from the DNA, and the V and J calls and clone size come from that table. In this sample the table shows fewer than 200,000 clones, 85% to 90% of which occur a single time. Of the sample, around 8% is held by the ten largest clones.

Whole blood was collected in K2EDTA tubes by collaborating institutions according to the institutions' own protocols. For TCRbeta analysis, collaborators shipped samples in one of three forms: frozen whole blood, isolated PBMCs, or DNA extracted from either of those sample types. With regard to this clone: The antigen it binds to is not known. Base qualities are not provided; no much larger clone lies one nucleotide away.

The chain employs TRBV11-2 and TRBJ2-7; 5 matching bases give a weak D call of TRBD2. The specimen was peripheral blood. This receptor was taken from a woman aged 55-69 years with acute or convalescent COVID-19. At the DNA level, the sequence is TGTGCCAGCAGCTTAGAAAGGACCGGGGCCTACGAGCAGTACTTC. Its protein reads: CASSLERTGAYEQYF.